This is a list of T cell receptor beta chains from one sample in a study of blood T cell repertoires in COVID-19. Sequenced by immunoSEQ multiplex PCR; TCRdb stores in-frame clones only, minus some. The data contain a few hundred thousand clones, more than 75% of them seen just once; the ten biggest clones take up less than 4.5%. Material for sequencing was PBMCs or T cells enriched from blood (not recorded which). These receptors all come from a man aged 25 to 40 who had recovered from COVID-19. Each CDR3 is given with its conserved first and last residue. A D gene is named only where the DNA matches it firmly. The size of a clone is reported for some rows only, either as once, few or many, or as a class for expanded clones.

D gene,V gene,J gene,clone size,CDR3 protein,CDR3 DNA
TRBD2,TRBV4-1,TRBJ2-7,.,CASSVSGGVYEQYF,TGCGCCAGCAGCGTATCGGGGGGGGTCTACGAGCAGTACTTC
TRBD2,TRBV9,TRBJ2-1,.,CASSVLAGDYNEQFF,TGTGCCAGCAGCGTGTTGGCGGGAGACTACAATGAGCAGTTCTTC
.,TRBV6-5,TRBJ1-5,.,CASSLQASNQPQHF,TGTGCCAGCAGTTTACAGGCGAGCAATCAGCCCCAGCATTTT
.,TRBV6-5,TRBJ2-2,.,CASSYSGQGGPGELFF,TGTGCCAGCAGTTACTCAGGGCAGGGCGGCCCCGGGGAGCTGTTTTTT
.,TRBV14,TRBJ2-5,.,CASSQDMLTGETQYF,TGTGCCAGCAGCCAAGACATGCTGACGGGAGAGACCCAGTACTTC
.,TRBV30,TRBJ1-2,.,CAWSPNPGAGYTF,TGTGCCTGGAGCCCAAACCCAGGGGCCGGCTACACCTTC
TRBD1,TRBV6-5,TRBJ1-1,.,CASSMDRVNTEAFF,TGTGCCAGCAGTATGGACAGGGTGAACACTGAAGCTTTCTTT
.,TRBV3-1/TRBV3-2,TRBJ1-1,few,CASSPEGGALNTEAFF,TGTGCCAGCAGCCCCGAGGGGGGGGCCCTGAACACTGAAGCTTTCTTT
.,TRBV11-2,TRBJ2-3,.,CASSLVTAALSTDTQYF,TGTGCCAGCAGCTTAGTAACCGCGGCACTATCCACAGATACGCAGTATTTT
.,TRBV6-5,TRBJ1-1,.,CASSSVLNTEAFF,TGTGCCAGCAGTTCCGTCCTGAACACTGAAGCTTTCTTT
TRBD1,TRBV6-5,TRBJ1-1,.,CASRNRGMNTEAFF,TGTGCCAGCAGAAACAGGGGAATGAACACTGAAGCTTTCTTT
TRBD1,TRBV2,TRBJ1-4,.,CASSEGQGAGEKLFF,TGTGCCAGCAGTGAAGGACAGGGGGCGGGGGAAAAACTGTTTTTT
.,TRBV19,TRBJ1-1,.,CASRALYEGEGAFF,TGTGCCAGTAGGGCCCTTTATGAAGGGGAGGGAGCTTTCTTT
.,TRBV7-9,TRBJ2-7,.,CASSLTRGYEQYF,TGTGCCAGCAGCTTAACTCGAGGCTACGAGCAGTACTTC
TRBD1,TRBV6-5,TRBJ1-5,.,CASSPPGQGNQPQHF,TGTGCCAGCAGTCCACCGGGACAGGGCAATCAGCCCCAGCATTTT
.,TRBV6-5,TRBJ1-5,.,CASSQQGDQPQHF,TGTGCCAGCAGCCAGCAGGGCGATCAGCCCCAGCATTTT
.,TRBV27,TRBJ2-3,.,CASTLRDTDTQYF,TGTGCCAGCACCCTCCGGGACACAGATACGCAGTATTTT
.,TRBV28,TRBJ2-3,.,CASSRTRSTDTQYF,TGTGCCAGCAGTCGGACAAGATCCACAGATACGCAGTATTTT
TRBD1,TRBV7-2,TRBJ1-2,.,CASSRTGTGDKGGYTF,TGTGCCAGCAGCAGAACCGGGACAGGGGATAAAGGTGGCTACACCTTC
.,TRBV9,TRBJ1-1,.,CASSVDSTEAFF,TGTGCCAGCAGCGTAGACAGCACTGAAGCTTTCTTT
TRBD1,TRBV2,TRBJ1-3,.,CASSPDRDSGNTIYF,TGTGCCAGCAGCCCGGACAGGGATTCTGGAAACACCATATATTTT
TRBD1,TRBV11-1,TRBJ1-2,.,CASSQLRTGGYGYTF,TGTGCCAGCAGCCAACTCCGGACAGGGGGATATGGCTACACCTTC
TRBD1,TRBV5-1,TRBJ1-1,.,CASSSTGANTEAFF,TGCGCCAGCAGCTCGACAGGGGCGAACACTGAAGCTTTCTTT
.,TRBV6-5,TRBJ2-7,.,CASSRPGRGGQEQYF,TGTGCCAGCAGTAGACCGGGCAGGGGAGGGCAAGAGCAGTACTTC
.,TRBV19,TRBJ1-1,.,CASSMGRPEAFF,TGTGCCAGTAGTATGGGGCGGCCTGAAGCTTTCTTT
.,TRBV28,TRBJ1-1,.,CATRGGITEAFF,TGTGCCACCCGAGGAGGGATAACTGAAGCTTTCTTT
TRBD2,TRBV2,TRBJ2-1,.,CASWGLAGEGEQFF,TGTGCCAGCTGGGGACTAGCGGGAGAAGGTGAGCAGTTCTTC
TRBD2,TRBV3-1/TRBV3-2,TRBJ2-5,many,CASSQAETSLGETQYF,TGTGCCAGCAGCCAAGCCGAGACTAGCTTGGGGGAGACCCAGTACTTC
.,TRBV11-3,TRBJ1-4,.,CASSLEHTTEKLFF,TGTGCCAGCAGCTTAGAGCACACAACTGAAAAACTGTTTTTT
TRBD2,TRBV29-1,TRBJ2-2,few,CSVAGNTGELFF,TGCAGCGTAGCGGGAAACACCGGGGAGCTGTTTTTT
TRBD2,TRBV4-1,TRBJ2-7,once,CASSQVGPSGGRFEQYF,TGCGCCAGCAGCCAAGTAGGCCCTAGCGGGGGCCGTTTTGAGCAGTACTTC
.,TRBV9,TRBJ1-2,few,CASGAGGPLYGYTF,TGTGCCAGCGGTGCGGGGGGACCGCTCTATGGCTACACCTTC
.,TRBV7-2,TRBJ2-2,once,CASSSPPGQSNTGELFF,TGTGCCAGCAGCTCGCCGCCTGGACAGTCTAACACCGGGGAGCTGTTTTTT
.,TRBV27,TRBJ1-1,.,CASSSAGPEAFF,TGTGCCAGCAGTTCCGCGGGACCCGAAGCTTTCTTT
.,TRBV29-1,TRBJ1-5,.,CSVQGWDSNQPQHF,TGCAGCGTCCAGGGGTGGGATAGCAATCAGCCCCAGCATTTT
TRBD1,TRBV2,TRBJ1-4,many,CASTRDRDEKLFF,TGTGCCAGCACCCGGGACAGGGACGAAAAACTGTTTTTT
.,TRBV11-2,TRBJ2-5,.,CASSPPLGPAQETQYF,TGTGCCAGCAGCCCCCCACTGGGGCCGGCCCAAGAGACCCAGTACTTC
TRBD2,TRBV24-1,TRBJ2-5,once,CATMGLAGQETQYF,TGTGCCACCATGGGCCTAGCGGGGCAAGAGACCCAGTACTTC
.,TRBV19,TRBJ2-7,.,CASSPKPGTFYEQYF,TGTGCCAGTAGTCCGAAACCCGGGACTTTCTACGAGCAGTACTTC
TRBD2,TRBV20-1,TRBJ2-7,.,CSASGTRSYEQYF,TGCAGTGCTAGTGGGACTAGGTCCTACGAGCAGTACTTC
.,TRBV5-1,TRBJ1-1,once,CASSRTGSENTEAFF,TGCGCCAGCAGCAGAACAGGGTCGGAGAACACTGAAGCTTTCTTT